This is a list of T cell receptor beta chains from one sample in a study of T cells in Graves' hyperthyroidism and ophthalmopathy. TCRdb reanalysed the multiplex PCR reads using MiXCR and keeps one entry per CDR3 protein. This table has about 560,000 distinct CDR3 sequences, around a sixth appearing once. The specimen was blood. The receptors stem from a woman in her 30s with Graves' hyperthyroidism. Each CDR3 is given with its conserved first and last residue. D genes are given only for firm matches. Clone size, where shown, is once, few, many, or a class for clones that have expanded.

clone size	D gene	J gene	CDR3 length	V gene	CDR3 DNA	CDR3 protein
NA	NA	TRBJ2-7	15	TRBV9	TGTGCCAGCAGCCCCCGGGCAGGGTCCCCCTACGAGCAGTACTTC	CASSPRAGSPYEQYF
many	NA	TRBJ1-2	15	TRBV2	TGTGCCAGCAGTTATATACCGCGTTCTAACTATGGCTACACCTTC	CASSYIPRSNYGYTF
NA	NA	TRBJ2-2	15	TRBV3-1	TGTGCCAGCAGCCAAGATTTTTCGGGATCCGGGGAGCTGTTTTTT	CASSQDFSGSGELFF
NA	NA	TRBJ1-1	15	TRBV12-3/TRBV12-4	TGTGCCAGCAGTCTTGGTGTGGCGGACGGAGGTGAAGCTTTCTTT	CASSLGVADGGEAFF
NA	TRBD1	TRBJ1-5	16	TRBV28	TGTGCCAGCAGTTTAAGAGGGACAGGGTCGGGTCAGCCCCAGCATTTT	CASSLRGTGSGQPQHF
many	TRBD1	TRBJ1-1	15	TRBV30	TGTGCCTGGAGTTGGGTCGGGACAGGGGGTACTGAAGCTTTCTTT	CAWSWVGTGGTEAFF
NA	TRBD1	TRBJ2-1	15	TRBV27	TGTGCCAGCAGTCCACCGGGACAGGGGGAGGATGAGCAGTTCTTC	CASSPPGQGEDEQFF
many	TRBD1	TRBJ2-7	14	TRBV20-1	TGCAGTGCTAGTAGGGGACAGACGGTCCGCGAGCAGTACTTC	CSASRGQTVREQYF
many	NA	TRBJ1-1	15	TRBV6-1	TGTGCCAGCAGTTACGTAGCAGCGATGAACACTGAAGCTTTCTTT	CASSYVAAMNTEAFF
few	TRBD1	TRBJ2-7	16	TRBV2	TGTGCCAGCAGTGAACTTCCAGGGGGCTTAACCTACGAGCAGTACTTC	CASSELPGGLTYEQYF
NA	NA	TRBJ1-1	14	TRBV20-1	TGCAGTGCCAACGAAGCCGGCAGGGACACTGAAGCTTTCTTT	CSANEAGRDTEAFF
many	NA	TRBJ1-1	12	TRBV30	TGTGCCTGGAGTGTAACGGGACTCGAAGCTTTCTTT	CAWSVTGLEAFF
NA	NA	TRBJ2-7	13	TRBV18	TGTGCCAGCTCACCAGGGGGCCACTACGAGCAGTACTTC	CASSPGGHYEQYF
few	NA	TRBJ1-6	17	TRBV28	TGTGCCAGCAGATTCTTGAGGATGCGAGGGGGAAATTCACCCCTCCACTTT	CASRFLRMRGGNSPLHF
NA	TRBD2	TRBJ2-3	15	TRBV10-3	TGTGCCATCAGGGGACTAGCGGAAACCACAGATACGCAGTATTTT	CAIRGLAETTDTQYF
few	NA	TRBJ2-2	17	TRBV15	TGTGCCACCAGCAGAGATCAGGCCTTACAGAACACCGGGGAGCTGTTTTTT	CATSRDQALQNTGELFF
many	NA	TRBJ2-2	13	TRBV2	TGTGCCAGCAGTGAAGCCGGGCCCGGGGAGCTGTTTTTT	CASSEAGPGELFF
NA	NA	TRBJ2-5	15	TRBV7-3	TGTGCCAGCAGCTTAACATCGGGCCTGAGGGAGACCCAGTACTTC	CASSLTSGLRETQYF
NA	NA	TRBJ2-3	15	TRBV5-4	TGTGCCAGCAGCGACCAGGGACTTAGCACAGATACGCAGTATTTT	CASSDQGLSTDTQYF
many	TRBD2	TRBJ2-1	17	TRBV14	TGTGCCAGCAGCCAAGATACACTAGCGGGAGGGTACAATGAGCAGTTCTTC	CASSQDTLAGGYNEQFF
many	NA	TRBJ2-3	16	TRBV11-2	TGTGCCAGCAGCTTAGGTCGGGGCCTGGAGACAGATACGCAGTATTTT	CASSLGRGLETDTQYF
NA	NA	TRBJ2-2	13	TRBV29-1	TGCAGCGTTGGTGGCAGGGACACCGGGGAGCTGTTTTTT	CSVGGRDTGELFF
many	TRBD2	TRBJ2-1	14	TRBV5-1	TGCGCCAGCAGCTTCAGGGAGGGATGGAATGAGCAGTTCTTC	CASSFREGWNEQFF
NA	NA	TRBJ1-4	14	TRBV14	TGTGCCAGCAGCCAACGGCAGGGCGATGAAAAACTGTTTTTT	CASSQRQGDEKLFF
many	TRBD2	TRBJ2-7	15	TRBV20-1	TGCAGTGCTAAACTAGCGGGCCGGGGCGCCTACGAGCAGTACTTC	CSAKLAGRGAYEQYF
many	TRBD1	TRBJ1-6	13	TRBV2	TGTGCCAGACGGGACAGCCTAAATTCACCCCTCCACTTT	CARRDSLNSPLHF
NA	NA	TRBJ1-3	13	TRBV28	TGTGCCAGCATGTGGACAGCTGAAAACACCATATATTTT	CASMWTAENTIYF
few	TRBD2	TRBJ2-3	16	TRBV11-2	TGTGCCAGCAGCACGACTAGCGGGGCCCCCACAGATACGCAGTATTTT	CASSTTSGAPTDTQYF
NA	NA	TRBJ2-1	13	TRBV6-2/TRBV6-3	TGTGCCAGCAGGGCTGCTGGTTTGAATGAGCAGTTCTTC	CASRAAGLNEQFF
many	NA	TRBJ2-1	14	TRBV28	TGTGCCAGCAGTTTCAGGGGCTCCTACAATGAGCAGTTCTTC	CASSFRGSYNEQFF
many	TRBD2	TRBJ2-1	14	TRBV20-1	TGCAGTGCCGACGGACTAGCGGTCTTGAATGAGCAGTTCTTC	CSADGLAVLNEQFF
NA	TRBD2	TRBJ2-1	16	TRBV7-2	TGTGCCAGCAGCTTAGCACCGGGACTAGAAGTCTATGAGCAGTTCTTC	CASSLAPGLEVYEQFF
NA	TRBD2	TRBJ2-3	20	TRBV19	TGTGCCAGTAGTATGGAAGGACTAGCGGGAGGGCGAAGTAGCACAGATACGCAGTATTTT	CASSMEGLAGGRSSTDTQYF
NA	TRBD2	TRBJ2-7	14	TRBV6-2/TRBV6-3	TGTGCCAGCAGTTACGTTCTAGCGGGTCATGAGCAGTACTTC	CASSYVLAGHEQYF
many	NA	TRBJ1-1	12	TRBV5-1	TGCGCCAGCAGTAATGACAGATTTGAAGCTTTCTTT	CASSNDRFEAFF
many	NA	TRBJ1-2	14	TRBV7-9	TGTGCCAGCAGCTCCGTGAGGAGGGAGTCTGGCTACACCTTC	CASSSVRRESGYTF
few	TRBD1	TRBJ1-5	13	TRBV19	TGTGCCAGTAATGGACAGGGGGGACAGCCCCAGCATTTT	CASNGQGGQPQHF
NA	TRBD2	TRBJ2-1	17	TRBV5-6	TGTGCCAGCAGCTTGGTAACTAGCGGGAGGGGATACAATGAGCAGTTCTTC	CASSLVTSGRGYNEQFF
few	TRBD2	TRBJ2-1	18	TRBV4-2	TGTGCCAGCAGCCAAGAGGCTAGTCGGACTAGCGGGAGCCATGAGCAGTTCTTC	CASSQEASRTSGSHEQFF
many	NA	TRBJ2-5	16	TRBV5-1	TGCGCCAGCAGCTTGGCAGGAGGTTTGGGGCAAGAGACCCAGTACTTC	CASSLAGGLGQETQYF
many	TRBD2	TRBJ2-3	16	TRBV7-9	TGTGCCAGCAGCTTGGCTAGCGGGACTAGCACAGATACGCAGTATTTT	CASSLASGTSTDTQYF
NA	TRBD2	TRBJ2-3	13	TRBV6-1	TGTGCCAGCAGTAACGGGAGGGCAGATACGCAGTATTTT	CASSNGRADTQYF
many	TRBD2	TRBJ2-1	13	TRBV20-1	TGCAGTGCTTCTCCGGGACTAGACAATGAGCAGTTCTTC	CSASPGLDNEQFF
NA	NA	TRBJ1-5	13	TRBV19	TGTGCCACTCAAGGGCGTTCGTATCAGCCCCAGCATTTT	CATQGRSYQPQHF
many	TRBD2	TRBJ2-5	17	TRBV3-1	TGTGCCAGCAGCCAAGGGTTTCGGCTAGCGGAAGAAGAGACCCAGTACTTC	CASSQGFRLAEEETQYF
NA	NA	TRBJ2-1	15	TRBV19	TGTGCCAGTAGTATGTCCGGGACGGTCGGGAGTGAGCAGTTCTTC	CASSMSGTVGSEQFF
many	NA	TRBJ2-7	15	TRBV7-2	TGTGCCAGCAGCTTAGAGGGCCTGACATTCTACGAGCAGTACTTC	CASSLEGLTFYEQYF
many	NA	TRBJ2-2	12	TRBV7-8	TGTGCCAGCAGCACAAGCGCCGGGGAGCTGTTTTTT	CASSTSAGELFF
NA	TRBD1	TRBJ2-2	19	TRBV14	TGTGCCAGCAGCCAAGATCGTTTCGGGACAGGCCCGAACACCGGGGAGCTGTTTTTT	CASSQDRFGTGPNTGELFF